This passage covers 5 T cell receptor beta chains from one sample sequenced in a study of PD-1 blockade in classical Hodgkin lymphoma. The protocol was immunoSEQ multiplex PCR, while the TCRdb copy is restricted to in-frame clones and leaves out a portion. The sample contains about 23,000 clones, about 82% of which appear only once. All the patients suffered relapse after autologous stem cell transplantation, and brentuximab vedotin exposure differed. Material: peripheral blood mononuclear cells (PBMCs), obtained before the second cycle of nivolumab. Receptors were obtained from a human donor with classical Hodgkin lymphoma.

This clone was recorded once. V gene TRBV7-9 combines with J gene TRBJ2-3; TRBD2 agrees at 7 bases. The germline gives CDR1 SEHNR, CDR2 FQNEAQ (reference sequence). CDR3 size: 17 residues. J gave up 0 bases and V 5 bases, and 11 bases lay outside the gene matches. The CDR3 DNA reads as TGTGCCAGCAGCCGCCTGGCCGGGGGGTCTAGCACAGATACGCAGTATTTT. Its translation is CASSRLAGGSSTDTQYF.

The chain recombines TRBV19 with TRBJ1-5; 8 bases are shared with TRBD1. The V and J ends lost 0 bases and 6 bases, in that order; junction bases with no gene match: 7. Germline CDR1 reads LNHDA; CDR2 reads SQIVND (reference sequence). The CDR3 consists of 16 residues. The CDR3 DNA is TGTGCCAGTAGTATAGATCACACAGGGGGTAGTCAGCCCCAGCATTTT. Translating it yields CASSIDHTGGSQPQHF.

V gene TRBV14 combines with J gene TRBJ2-1; D unresolved. Germline V gives CDR1 SGHDN, CDR2 FVKESK. The CDR3 is made up of 15 amino acids. The V end was cut by 5 bases, the J end by 0 bases, with 11 bases between. The CDR3 is CASSAFMGSYNEQFF. CDR3 DNA: TGTGCCAGCAGCGCCTTTATGGGCTCCTACAATGAGCAGTTCTTC.

In this sample, this clone turned up a few times. The chain employs TRBV6-1 and TRBJ1-1, with a tentative D call TRBD1 (6 bases). The V end was cut by 7 bases, the J end by 7 bases, with 13 bases between. Looked up from germline, CDR1 is MNHNS and CDR2 is SASEGT. CDR3 length: 12 residues. The CDR3 nucleotides read TGTGCCAGCACACAGGGAATGCGTGAAGCTTTCTTT. As protein: CASTQGMREAFF.

The chain has TRBV7-9 and TRBJ2-3; TRBD2 matches at 10 bases. V trimming: 0 bases; J trimming: 2 bases; junction bases outside the gene matches: 8. The CDR3 is made up of 18 amino acids. Per the germline V gene, CDR1 is SEHNR and CDR2 is FQNEAQ (reference sequence). The CDR3 protein is CASSLAEASGGNTDTQYF. The CDR3 coding sequence is TGTGCCAGCAGCTTAGCGGAGGCTAGCGGGGGCAACACAGATACGCAGTATTTT.